The T cell receptor beta chain described here comes from a study of post-analysis software for immune sequencing data. Study in general: Some patients lacked subtype; others had relapsing-remitting, secondary progressive or progressive-relapsing disease. The study, taken as a whole, reports: Significantly lower normalized Chao1 diversity was found in patients with multiple sclerosis relative to controls.

This clonotype was counted ten times or more. Its antigen is unidentified. The TCR beta cDNA libraries carried unique molecular identifiers. Out of about 0.9 to 10 million T cells, roughly 0.5 million cDNA molecules were generated. TCRdb itself ran the PCR reads through MiXCR, one entry per CDR3 protein. The table records 150,000 to 200,000 distinct CDR3 sequences, approximately 30% of them present only once. This TCR was recovered from a girl aged 10-17 years with multiple sclerosis. Material for sequencing was blood.

The CDR3 region has the DNA TGTGCCAGCAGCTTCGGGACAGGGTGGACCCAATCGTATGGCTACACCTTC. This sequence encodes CASSFGTGWTQSYGYTF. V is TRBV5-6 and J is TRBJ1-2; TRBD1 agrees at 9 bases. This CDR3 comprises 17 residues. Germline-derived CDR1 and CDR2 are SGHDT and YYEEEE. Losses at the gene ends were 2 bases for V and 5 bases for J; bases not matched to a gene: 13.